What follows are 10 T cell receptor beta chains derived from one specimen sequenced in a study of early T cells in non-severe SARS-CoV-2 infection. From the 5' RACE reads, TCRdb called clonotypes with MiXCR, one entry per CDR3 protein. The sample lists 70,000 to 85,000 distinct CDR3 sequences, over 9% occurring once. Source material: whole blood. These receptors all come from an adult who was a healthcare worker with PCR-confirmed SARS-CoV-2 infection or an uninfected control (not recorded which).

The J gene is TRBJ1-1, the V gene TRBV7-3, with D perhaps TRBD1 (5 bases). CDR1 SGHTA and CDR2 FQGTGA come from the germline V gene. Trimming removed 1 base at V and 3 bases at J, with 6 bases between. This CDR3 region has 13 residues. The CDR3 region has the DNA TGTGCCAGCAGCTTAATGGGGGACACTGAAGCTTTCTTT. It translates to CASSLMGDTEAFF.

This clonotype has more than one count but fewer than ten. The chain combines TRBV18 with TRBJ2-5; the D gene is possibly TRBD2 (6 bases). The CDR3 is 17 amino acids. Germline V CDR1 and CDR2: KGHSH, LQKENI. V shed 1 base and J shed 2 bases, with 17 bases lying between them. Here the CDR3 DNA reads TGTGCCAGCTCACCACAGATAGAGGCGGCGGGACAAGAGACCCAGTACTTC. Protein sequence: CASSPQIEAAGQETQYF.

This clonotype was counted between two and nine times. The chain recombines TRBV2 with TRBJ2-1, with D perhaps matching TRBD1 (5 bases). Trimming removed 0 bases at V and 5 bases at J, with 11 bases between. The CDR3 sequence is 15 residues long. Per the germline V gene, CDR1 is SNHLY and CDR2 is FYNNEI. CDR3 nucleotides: TGTGCCAGCAGTGAAGCGGGGCTAGACCACAATGAGCAGTTCTTC. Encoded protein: CASSEAGLDHNEQFF.

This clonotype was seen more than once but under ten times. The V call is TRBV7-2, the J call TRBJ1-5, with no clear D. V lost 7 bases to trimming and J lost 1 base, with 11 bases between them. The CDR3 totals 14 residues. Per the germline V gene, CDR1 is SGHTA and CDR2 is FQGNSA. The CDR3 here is CASTLIGSNQPQHF. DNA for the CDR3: TGTGCCAGCACCTTGATAGGGAGCAATCAGCCCCAGCATTTT.

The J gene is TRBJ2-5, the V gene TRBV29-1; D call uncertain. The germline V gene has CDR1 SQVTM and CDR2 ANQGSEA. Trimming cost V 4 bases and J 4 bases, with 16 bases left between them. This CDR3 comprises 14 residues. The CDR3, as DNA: TGCAGCGTTGTTCGTCAGACGTTACGAGAGACCCAGTACTTC. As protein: CSVVRQTLRETQYF.

The CDR3 region has the DNA TGTGCCAGCAGCCCCCGTGCCTCCGACTCCTACGAGCAGTACTTC. This sequence encodes CASSPRASDSYEQYF. The chain has TRBV7-2 and TRBJ2-7; D gene uncertain. The CDR3 sequence is 15 residues long. Trimming left V 5 bases short and J 0 bases short, with 14 bases between. Germline CDR1 and CDR2: SGHTA and FQGNSA.

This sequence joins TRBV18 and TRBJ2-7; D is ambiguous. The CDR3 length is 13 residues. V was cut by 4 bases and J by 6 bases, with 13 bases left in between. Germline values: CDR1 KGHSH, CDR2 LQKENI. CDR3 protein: CASSLGAGSEQYF. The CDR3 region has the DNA TGTGCCAGCTCACTTGGCGCAGGTAGCGAGCAGTACTTC.

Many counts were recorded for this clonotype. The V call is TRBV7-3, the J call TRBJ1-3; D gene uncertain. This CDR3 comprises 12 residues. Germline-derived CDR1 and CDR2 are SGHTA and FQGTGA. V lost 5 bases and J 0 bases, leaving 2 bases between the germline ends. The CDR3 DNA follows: TGTGCCAGCAGCGGCTCTGGAAACACCATATATTTT. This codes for CASSGSGNTIYF. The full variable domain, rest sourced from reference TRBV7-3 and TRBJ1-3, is GAGVSQTPSNKVTEKGKYVELRCDPISGHTALYWYRQSLGQGPEFLIYFQGTGAADDSGLPNDRFFAVRPEGSVSTLKIQRTERGDSAVYLCASSGSGNTIYFGEGSWLTVV.

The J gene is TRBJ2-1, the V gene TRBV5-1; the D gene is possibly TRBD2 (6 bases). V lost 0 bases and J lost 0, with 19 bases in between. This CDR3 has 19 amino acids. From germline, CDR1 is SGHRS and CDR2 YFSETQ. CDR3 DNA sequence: TGCGCCAGCAGCTTGGCTCCCCCTGGGGGAGGCGGCTCCTACAATGAGCAGTTCTTC. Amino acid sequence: CASSLAPPGGGGSYNEQFF.

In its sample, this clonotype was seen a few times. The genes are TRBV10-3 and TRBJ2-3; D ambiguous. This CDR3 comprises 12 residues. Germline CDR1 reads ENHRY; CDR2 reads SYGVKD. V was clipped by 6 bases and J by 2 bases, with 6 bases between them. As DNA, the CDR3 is TGTGCCATCAGCCCCTCCACAGATACGCAGTATTTT. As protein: CAISPSTDTQYF.